One and the same sample provided the 13 T cell receptor beta chains below, sequenced in a study of T cell responses to AZD1222 COVID-19 vaccine. The protocol was immunoSEQ multiplex PCR, while the TCRdb copy is restricted to in-frame clones and leaves out a portion. Here the sample spans approximately 100,000 clones, less than 90% being singletons. The material was peripheral blood, obtained on day 0 of AZD1222 vaccination. Every receptor here comes from an adult in good health.

The chain uses TRBV28 and TRBJ1-1; 8 bases agree with TRBD1. The germline V gene encodes CDR1 MDHEN and CDR2 SYDVKM. CDR3 length equals 12 residues. V shed 9 bases and J 1 base; nucleotides not matched to a gene: 1. The CDR3 is CASGQGNTEAFF. CDR3 DNA: TGTGCCAGTGGACAGGGGAACACTGAAGCTTTCTTT.

This rearrangement joins TRBV2 to TRBJ1-3; no definite D call. Germline V gene lookup returns CDR1 SNHLY and CDR2 FYNNEI. The CDR3 runs 15 residues. V dropped 1 base and J dropped 0 bases, with 7 bases sitting between them. The CDR3 loop is CASSEGTTSGNTIYF. CDR3 bases: TGTGCCAGCAGTGAAGGAACGACCTCTGGAAACACCATATATTTT. The entire variable domain, with the rest obtained from reference TRBV2 and TRBJ1-3, is as follows: EPEVTQTPSHQVTQMGQEVILRCVPISNHLYFYWYRQILGQKVEFLVSFYNNEISEKSEIFDDQFSVERPDGSNFTLKIRSTKLEDSAMYFCASSEGTTSGNTIYFGEGSWLTVV.

The chain has TRBV7-8 and TRBJ2-1; 10 bases line up with TRBD2. Germline CDR1 is SGHVS and CDR2 is FQNEAQ. After removal of 0 bases from V and 8 bases from J, the junction contained 4 bases not matched to a gene. This CDR3 region has 15 residues. This CDR3 is CASSLAAGGWDEQFF. The CDR3 DNA sequence: TGTGCCAGCAGCTTAGCAGCGGGAGGGTGGGATGAGCAGTTCTTC.

V is TRBV19 and J is TRBJ1-5; D is unclear. CDR1 and CDR2 from the germline V gene are LNHDA and SQIVND (reference sequence). Trimming pared 4 bases from V and 3 bases from J, leaving 10 bases between. The CDR3 runs 14 residues. The CDR3 reads CASSTVQPNQPQHF. CDR3 in DNA: TGTGCCAGTAGTACGGTCCAGCCCAATCAGCCCCAGCATTTT. Full variable domain (rest looked up from reference TRBV19 and TRBJ1-5): DGGITQSPKYLFRKEGQNVTLSCEQNLNHDAMYWYRQDPGQGLRLIYYSQIVNDFQKGDIAEGYSVSREKKESFPLTVTSAQKNPTAFYLCASSTVQPNQPQHFGDGTRLSIL.

The rearrangement uses TRBV19 and TRBJ1-2; 7 positions agree with TRBD1. Trimming at V came to 7 bases and at J to 6 bases, leaving 14 bases not matched to a gene. Germline V CDR1 and CDR2: LNHDA, SQIVND (reference sequence). This CDR3 is 15 amino acids long. The CDR3 reads CASTAKRQGGNGYTF. DNA for the CDR3: TGTGCCAGTACCGCCAAAAGACAGGGTGGAAATGGCTACACCTTC.

The CDR3 DNA reads TGTGCCAGCAGTGGCAATACAGGGGCGACCTACTATGGCTACACCTTC. Amino acid sequence: CASSGNTGATYYGYTF. This chain uses TRBV25-1 with TRBJ1-2, with 7 bases aligning to TRBD1. Germline trimming cut 4 bases from V and 3 bases from J; bases unmatched to any gene: 11. CDR3 length: 16 amino acids. CDR1 and CDR2 (germline): MGHDK, SYGVNS.

The chain uses TRBV3-1 (or the pseudogene TRBV3-2) and TRBJ1-2; no clear D gene. Trimming pared 1 base from V and 8 bases from J, leaving 8 bases between. Per the germline V gene, CDR1 is LGHDT and CDR2 is YNNKEL (reference sequence). This CDR3 spans 12 amino acids. The CDR3 loop reads CASSQVGWGYTF. The CDR3 region has the DNA TGTGCCAGCAGCCAAGTAGGGTGGGGCTACACCTTC.

The chain employs TRBV5-1 and TRBJ1-3; a weak D match, TRBD1 (5 bases). The CDR3 is 16 amino acids. The V gene lost 1 base and the J gene lost 2 bases, with 13 bases spanning the gap. The germline CDR1 and CDR2 sequences are SGHRS and YFSETQ. The CDR3 region has the DNA TGCGCCAGCAGCTTGTTTGGGGGAGAGGCTGGAAACACCATATATTTT. Its protein is CASSLFGGEAGNTIYF. The full variable domain, in which reference TRBV5-1 and TRBJ1-3 provide the parts outside the CDR3, is KAGVTQTPRYLIKTRGQQVTLSCSPISGHRSVSWYQQTPGQGLQFLFEYFSETQRNKGNFPGRFSGRQFSNSRSEMNVSTLELGDSALYLCASSLFGGEAGNTIYFGEGSWLTVV.

The chain is built from TRBV5-1 and TRBJ2-5; 11 bases are a match to TRBD1. CDR1 SGHRS and CDR2 YFSETQ come from the germline V gene. This CDR3 contains 15 residues. V shed 4 bases and J 4 bases; nucleotides not matched to a gene: 6. In DNA form, the CDR3 reads TGCGCCAGCAGCGGGCTGGGACAGGGGGGAGAGACCCAGTACTTC. This translates into CASSGLGQGGETQYF.

The chain joins TRBV19 to TRBJ1-1; D uncertain. This CDR3 spans 13 amino acids. The germline V gene encodes CDR1 LNHDA and CDR2 SQIVND (reference sequence). The V end lost 4 bases, the J end lost 3 bases, and 9 bases lay between the germline ends. For the CDR3, the DNA is TGTGCCAGTAGTAGTTCCGGGGACACTGAAGCTTTCTTT. This translates into CASSSSGDTEAFF. Based on the CDR3 plus reference TRBV19 and TRBJ1-1, the full variable domain is DGGITQSPKYLFRKEGQNVTLSCEQNLNHDAMYWYRQDPGQGLRLIYYSQIVNDFQKGDIAEGYSVSREKKESFPLTVTSAQKNPTAFYLCASSSSGDTEAFFGQGTRLTVV.

The chain is built from TRBV6-5 and TRBJ1-4; TRBD1 agrees at 8 bases. Germline V lookup: CDR1 MNHEY, CDR2 SVGAGI. Unmatched junction bases numbered 6, after V lost 6 bases and J lost 6 bases. The CDR3 is 14 residues long. The CDR3 region has the DNA TGTGCCAGCAGCCAGGGGGCTTTGGATGAAAAACTGTTTTTT. This codes for CASSQGALDEKLFF.

The J gene is TRBJ2-1, the V gene TRBV6-1; D could derive from TRBD1 or TRBD2 (5 bases each). V lost 2 bases, J lost 9 bases, and 17 bases lay in between. This CDR3 contains 15 residues. From germline, CDR1 is MNHNS and CDR2 SASEGT. The CDR3 protein is CASSEWWQGEGEQFF. CDR3 bases: TGTGCCAGCAGTGAATGGTGGCAGGGAGAGGGTGAGCAGTTCTTC.

The rearrangement joins TRBV4-1 to TRBJ1-5; D is unresolved. The CDR3 totals 16 residues. CDR1 is MGHRA and CDR2 is YSYEKL in the germline V gene. V gave up 2 bases and J gave up 3 bases, with 14 bases separating them. CDR3 sequence: CASSQILTASNQPQHF. CDR3 nucleotide sequence: TGCGCCAGCAGCCAAATCCTCACAGCTTCCAATCAGCCCCAGCATTTT.